Listed below are T cell receptor beta chains from one sample, sequenced in a study of blood T cells in healthy people across ages. From the 5' RACE reads, TCRdb called clonotypes with MiXCR, one entry per CDR3 protein. The sample records around 2 million distinct CDR3 sequences, roughly two fifths being singletons. Sequences were obtained from blood. Receptor source: a human donor in good health. Both conserved end residues are part of each CDR3. Each record gives: V gene, clone size, D gene, CDR3 length, J gene, CDR3 protein, CDR3 DNA. The D gene is left open where the match is weak. The listing skips clone size in some rows; elsewhere it reads once, few, many or a size class.

V: TRBV25-1; size: .; D: TRBD1; length: 15; J: TRBJ2-7; CDR3: CASSELGTGGYEQYF; DNA: TGTGCCAGCAGTGAATTGGGGACAGGGGGCTACGAGCAGTACTTC
V: TRBV30; size: .; D: .; length: 16; J: TRBJ1-3; CDR3: CAWSRRTAYSGNTIYF; DNA: TGTGCCTGGAGTAGACGGACAGCCTATTCTGGAAACACCATATATTTT
V: TRBV20-1; size: .; D: TRBD2; length: 13; J: TRBJ2-7; CDR3: CSARRLATYEQYF; DNA: TGCAGTGCCAGAAGACTAGCTACCTACGAGCAGTACTTC
V: TRBV29-1; size: few; D: .; length: 15; J: TRBJ1-2; CDR3: CSVAGLEGATYGYTF; DNA: TGCAGCGTTGCGGGGTTGGAAGGGGCGACCTATGGCTACACCTTC
V: TRBV20-1; size: .; D: TRBD2; length: 14; J: TRBJ2-7; CDR3: CSTPRSGDDYEQYF; DNA: TGTAGTACTCCCCGGAGCGGGGACGATTACGAGCAGTACTTC
V: TRBV20-1; size: .; D: .; length: 14; J: TRBJ2-1; CDR3: CSARGHGIYNEQFF; DNA: TGCAGTGCTAGAGGGCACGGGATCTACAATGAGCAGTTCTTC
V: TRBV20-1; size: .; D: TRBD1; length: 14; J: TRBJ2-7; CDR3: CSARDLGQTYEQYF; DNA: TGCAGTGCTAGAGATTTGGGACAGACCTACGAGCAGTACTTC
V: TRBV27; size: few; D: .; length: 14; J: TRBJ2-3; CDR3: CASSAYISTDTQYF; DNA: TGTGCCAGCTCGGCTTACATCAGCACAGATACGCAGTATTTT
V: TRBV15; size: few; D: .; length: 17; J: TRBJ2-1; CDR3: CATSRSPGGFADNEQFF; DNA: TGTGCCACCAGCAGATCCCCCGGAGGGTTTGCCGACAATGAGCAGTTCTTC
V: TRBV5-7; size: .; D: .; length: 13; J: TRBJ2-7; CDR3: CASSLILVYEQYF; DNA: TGTGCCAGCAGCTTAATACTCGTCTACGAGCAGTACTTC
V: TRBV4-1; size: few; D: .; length: 13; J: TRBJ1-2; CDR3: CASSQVGQYGYTF; DNA: TGCGCCAGCAGCCAAGTCGGGCAGTATGGCTACACCTTC
V: TRBV7-3; size: .; D: .; length: 14; J: TRBJ2-5; CDR3: CASTGGWVGETQYF; DNA: TGTGCCAGCACCGGGGGTTGGGTGGGAGAGACCCAGTACTTC
V: TRBV12-3/TRBV12-4; size: .; D: TRBD1; length: 14; J: TRBJ1-5; CDR3: CASRQGESNQPQHF; DNA: TGTGCCAGCAGACAGGGGGAAAGCAATCAGCCCCAGCATTTT
V: TRBV5-1; size: .; D: .; length: 14; J: TRBJ1-1; CDR3: CASSSEGGNTEAFF; DNA: TGCGCCAGCAGCTCGGAAGGGGGGAACACTGAAGCTTTCTTT
V: TRBV9; size: few; D: .; length: 14; J: TRBJ2-3; CDR3: CASSVASGPDTQYF; DNA: TGTGCCAGCAGCGTAGCAAGCGGGCCTGATACGCAGTATTTT
V: TRBV29-1; size: .; D: TRBD1; length: 14; J: TRBJ2-7; CDR3: CSVAPGQGVNEQYF; DNA: TGCAGCGTAGCTCCGGGACAGGGGGTTAACGAGCAGTACTTC
V: TRBV4-3; size: few; D: .; length: 17; J: TRBJ2-3; CDR3: CASSQTGGHILLDTQYF; DNA: TGCGCCAGCAGCCAGACCGGGGGGCACATACTTTTAGATACGCAGTATTTT
V: TRBV18; size: .; D: .; length: 14; J: TRBJ2-5; CDR3: CASSPPQGRETQYF; DNA: TGTGCCAGCTCACCCCCCCAGGGGAGAGAGACCCAGTACTTC
V: TRBV29-1; size: many; D: TRBD1; length: 13; J: TRBJ2-7; CDR3: CSVGTGVTYEQYF; DNA: TGCAGCGTCGGGACAGGGGTTACCTACGAGCAGTACTTC
V: TRBV5-5; size: .; D: .; length: 14; J: TRBJ2-3; CDR3: CASNLSISTDTQYF; DNA: TGTGCCAGCAACTTGAGTATCTCCACAGATACGCAGTATTTT
V: TRBV5-1; size: .; D: .; length: 15; J: TRBJ1-2; CDR3: CASSPDGVSQRGYTF; DNA: TGCGCCAGCAGCCCAGATGGGGTTTCCCAGCGTGGCTACACCTTC
V: TRBV27; size: .; D: .; length: 13; J: TRBJ2-1; CDR3: CASTKRGDYEQFF; DNA: TGTGCCAGCACCAAGAGGGGGGACTATGAGCAGTTCTTC